This entry describes one T cell receptor beta chain. Its antigen is undetermined. The data were taken from a study of shared clonotypes between healthy human individuals. Findings and caveats of the study: Relative to memory subsets, naive subsets generally showed larger estimated richness. Though the depth was large, rarefaction showed that sorted-subset sequencing was incomplete.

The germline gives CDR1 SGHVS, CDR2 FQNEAQ. V shed 1 base and J shed 6 bases, with 15 bases lying between them. This CDR3 region has 15 residues. Profiling relied on immunoSEQ multiplex PCR, and the TCRdb table lists in-frame clones only, not all of them. This sample carries approximately 1,500,000 clones, approximately 98% of them seen once, and the ten largest clones take less than 0.55%. Caucasian adults residing in Nashville, Tennessee made up all the donors. Subsets obtained from CD4+ cells comprised CD45RA+ naive and CD45RA-negative memory cells. The source is a man aged 30 to 39 in good health. Sequencing used naive CD4+ T cells sorted from blood. Subset here: CD45RA+ positively selected. The chain carries TRBV7-8 and TRBJ1-2; D is ambiguous. This CDR3 reads CASSLDGPVMDGYTF. CDR3 DNA: TGTGCCAGCAGCTTAGACGGACCGGTGATGGATGGCTACACCTTC. Supplemented by reference TRBV7-8 and TRBJ1-2, the full variable domain reads GAGVSQSPRYKVAKRGQDVALRCDPISGHVSLFWYQQALGQGPEFLTYFQNEAQLDKSGLPSDRFFAERPEGSVSTLKIQRTQQEDSAVYLCASSLDGPVMDGYTFGSGTRLTVV.